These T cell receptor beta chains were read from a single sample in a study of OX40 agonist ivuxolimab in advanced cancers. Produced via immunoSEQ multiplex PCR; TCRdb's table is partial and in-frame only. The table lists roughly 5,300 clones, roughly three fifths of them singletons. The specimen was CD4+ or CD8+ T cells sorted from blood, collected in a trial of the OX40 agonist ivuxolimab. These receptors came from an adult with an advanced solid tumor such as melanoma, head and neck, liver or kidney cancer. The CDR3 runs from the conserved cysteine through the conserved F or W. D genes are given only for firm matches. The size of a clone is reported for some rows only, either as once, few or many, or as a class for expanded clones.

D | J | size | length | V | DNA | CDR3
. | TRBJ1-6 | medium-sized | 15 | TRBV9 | TGTGCCAGCAGCCCAGAAGGACAGTTGGGGTCACCCCTCCACTTT | CASSPEGQLGSPLHF
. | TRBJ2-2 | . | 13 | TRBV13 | TGTGCCAGCAGCTCGGAGGGGGCCGGGGAGCTGTTTTTT | CASSSEGAGELFF
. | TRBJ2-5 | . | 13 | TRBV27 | TGTGCCAGCAGTTTAAGGCAACGGGAGACCCAGTACTTC | CASSLRQRETQYF
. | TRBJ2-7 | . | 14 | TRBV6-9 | TGTGCCAGCAGTTACTCAGCAGACTTCTACGAGCAGTACTTC | CASSYSADFYEQYF
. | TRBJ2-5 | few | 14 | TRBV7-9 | TGTGCCAGCAGCTTAATTCTTAACCGGGAGACCCAGTACTTC | CASSLILNRETQYF
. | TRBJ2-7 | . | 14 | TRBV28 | TGTGCCAGCAGCACCCGGGACTTCTCCTACGAGCAGTACTTC | CASSTRDFSYEQYF
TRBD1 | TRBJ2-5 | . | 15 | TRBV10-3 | TGTGCCATCAGTGACCCCGACAGGGACCAAGAGACCCAGTACTTC | CAISDPDRDQETQYF
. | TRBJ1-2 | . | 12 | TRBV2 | TGTGCCAGCAGGACGATAAACTATGGCTACACCTTC | CASRTINYGYTF
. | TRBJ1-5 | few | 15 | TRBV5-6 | TGTGCCAGCAGCTTGGCAGGGGCCAGCAATCAGCCCCAGCATTTT | CASSLAGASNQPQHF
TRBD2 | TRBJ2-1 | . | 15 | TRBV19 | TGTGCCAGTAGTATAACGGGAGGAGGGCTCAATGAGCAGTTCTTC | CASSITGGGLNEQFF
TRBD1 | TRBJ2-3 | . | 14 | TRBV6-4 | TGTGCCAGCAGTGACTCACAGGGGGCAGATACGCAGTATTTT | CASSDSQGADTQYF
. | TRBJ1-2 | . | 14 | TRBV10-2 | TGCGCCAGCAGTTCAGTGAAATACAACTATGGCTACACCTTC | CASSSVKYNYGYTF